This TCR beta chain comes out of a study of T cell responses to AZD1222 COVID-19 vaccine. Study-wide points: Once two AZD1222 doses were given, Spike-specific TCR breadth and depth went up. Unmutated regions of variants are reportedly targeted by nearly half of spike-specific TCRs.

CDR3 size: 14 residues. The V gene end was trimmed by 7 bases and the J gene end by 1 base; junction bases not matched to a gene: 5. CDR1 is LNHDA and CDR2 is SQIVND in the germline V gene (reference sequence). Only one count was recorded for this clone. Antigen: not known. The assay was immunoSEQ multiplex PCR, and TCRdb's table has in-frame clones only and misses some. Seen here are under 150,000 clones, 90% to 95% observed once, and the top ten hold 4% to 5.5%. The chain couples TRBV19 to TRBJ2-7; TRBD1 matches at 9 bases. This specimen was peripheral blood, taken on day 0 of AZD1222 vaccination. This clonotype was obtained from an adult in good health. CDR3 protein: CASTAGTGSYEQYF. As DNA, the CDR3 is TGTGCCAGTACCGCCGGGACAGGGTCCTACGAGCAGTACTTC.